One and the same sample provided the 20 T cell receptor beta chains below, sequenced in a study of blood T cell repertoires in COVID-19. Clones were sequenced by immunoSEQ multiplex PCR, and TCRdb holds only the in-frame ones, with some missing. The sample has fewer than 150,000 clones, 85% seen once. Sequences were obtained from peripheral blood. Receptors were obtained from a man aged 50 or older with acute or convalescent COVID-19.

In this sample, this clone turned up once. The chain has TRBV10-1 and TRBJ2-7; no reliable D call. Deletions cut 0 bases from V and 9 bases from J, with 9 bases between. In germline, CDR1 is WNHNN, CDR2 SYGVQD (reference sequence). The CDR3 sequence is 12 residues long. CDR3 coding DNA: TGCGCCAGCAGTGAGTCGAGCCACGGGCAGTACTTC. Its protein is CASSESSHGQYF.

The chain couples TRBV28 to TRBJ2-7; tentatively, D is TRBD2 (6 bases). Germline V gene lookup returns CDR1 MDHEN and CDR2 SYDVKM. The CDR3 loop spans 12 amino acids. The V gene lost 3 bases and the J gene lost 7 bases, with 10 bases spanning the gap. The CDR3 DNA follows: TGTGCCAGCAGTTTGGGAGGAAGGGAGCAGTACTTC. It is translated as CASSLGGREQYF. Complete variable domain (other parts from reference TRBV28 and TRBJ2-7): DVKVTQSSRYLVKRTGEKVFLECVQDMDHENMFWYRQDPGLGLRLIYFSYDVKMKEKGDIPEGYSVSREKKERFSLILESASTNQTSMYLCASSLGGREQYFGPGTRLTVT.

The chain recombines TRBV7-9 with TRBJ2-7; 8 nucleotides match TRBD1. With 3 bases clipped from V and 4 bases from J, the junction kept 5 bases outside the gene matches. Germline V gene lookup returns CDR1 SEHNR and CDR2 FQNEAQ (reference sequence). This CDR3 is built from 14 residues. The CDR3 protein is CASSLGTGEYEQYF. The CDR3 nucleotides read TGTGCCAGCAGCTTGGGGACAGGAGAATACGAGCAGTACTTC.

On this clone: The sample holds other DNA sequences that translate to the same CDR3. The rearrangement uses TRBV5-1 and TRBJ2-5, with a weak D call TRBD1 (5 bases). Per the germline V gene, CDR1 is SGHRS and CDR2 is YFSETQ. V was trimmed by 0 bases and J by 4 bases, leaving 10 bases between them. CDR3 length: 14 residues. The CDR3 sequence: CASSLDQGRETQYF. The CDR3 coding sequence is TGCGCCAGCAGCTTGGATCAGGGTCGAGAGACCCAGTACTTC.

This rearrangement joins TRBV7-9 to TRBJ1-5, with 8 nucleotides matching TRBD1. Germline lookup yields CDR1 SEHNR and CDR2 FQNEAQ (reference sequence). J was trimmed by 3 bases and V by 5 bases; bases with no gene match: 9. CDR3 length: 16 amino acids. The CDR3: CASSDGTGAYNQPQHF. The CDR3 DNA is TGTGCCAGCAGCGACGGGACAGGAGCCTACAATCAGCCCCAGCATTTT.

This sequence joins TRBV3-1 (or the pseudogene TRBV3-2) and TRBJ2-2, with TRBD1 matching 8 bases. CDR1 is LGHDT, CDR2 YNNKEL, per germline (reference sequence). The CDR3 contains 13 residues. V dropped 4 bases and J dropped 7; count of bases not matched to a gene: 2. The CDR3 DNA reads TGTGCCAGCAGCCGGACAGGGATCGGGGAGCTGTTTTTT. Translated: CASSRTGIGELFF.

J is TRBJ1-4 and V is TRBV27; D might be TRBD1 (6 bases). V was trimmed by 4 bases and J by 12 bases, leaving 21 bases between them. The germline V gene has CDR1 MNHEY and CDR2 SMNVEV (reference sequence). This CDR3 is built from 15 residues. CDR3 coding DNA: TGTGCCAGCAGTTCGACAGGAGGTTTAATGAGGGAACTGTTTTTT. It specifies CASSSTGGLMRELFF.

The V gene is TRBV7-2, the J gene TRBJ2-1; a weak D match, TRBD2 (5 bases). The V gene's germline CDR1 is SGHTA and CDR2 FQGNSA. This CDR3 has 12 residues. The ends were cut back, 5 bases at V and 9 bases at J, with 11 bases in the middle. Here the CDR3 reads CASSAYEGEQFF. CDR3 DNA: TGTGCCAGCAGCGCTTATGAGGGTGAGCAGTTCTTC.

Concerning this clone itself: Other DNA sequences in this specimen translate into the identical CDR3. The chain carries TRBV3-1 (or the pseudogene TRBV3-2) and TRBJ1-5, with TRBD1 identical over 7 bases. The CDR3 has 13 amino acids. CDR1 is LGHDT and CDR2 is YNNKEL in the germline V gene (reference sequence). The V gene end was trimmed by 6 bases and the J gene end by 5 bases; junction bases not matched to a gene: 4. This CDR3 is CASSPDRDQPQHF. CDR3 DNA sequence: TGTGCCAGCAGTCCCGACAGGGATCAGCCCCAGCATTTT.

The genes are TRBV5-4 and TRBJ2-2; 8 positions match TRBD2. The germline gives CDR1 SGHNT, CDR2 YYREEE (reference sequence). The CDR3 totals 16 residues. J lost 6 bases, V lost 4 bases, and 11 bases had no gene match. CDR3 amino acids: CASSAGTRSVAGELFF. CDR3 DNA sequence: TGTGCCAGCAGCGCCGGGACTAGGAGTGTGGCCGGGGAGCTGTTTTTT. Looking up the rest from reference TRBV5-4 and TRBJ2-2 gives the full variable domain: ETGVTQSPTHLIKTRGQQVTLRCSSQSGHNTVSWYQQALGQGPQFIFQYYREEENGRGNFPPRFSGLQFPNYSSELNVNALELDDSALYLCASSAGTRSVAGELFFGEGSRLTVL.

This chain joins TRBV5-1 and TRBJ2-5; 9 bases agree with TRBD1. CDR1 SGHRS and CDR2 YFSETQ come from the germline V gene. The CDR3 contains 17 residues. After removal of 4 bases from V and 2 bases from J, the junction contained 12 bases not matched to a gene. The CDR3: CASSLQGAVNFQETQYF. In DNA, the CDR3 is TGCGCCAGCAGCCTACAGGGGGCAGTGAATTTTCAAGAGACCCAGTACTTC.

This chain links TRBV11-1 with TRBJ2-1, with TRBD1 matching 9 bases. The CDR3 is made up of 13 amino acids. Germline assignment: CDR1 SGHAT and CDR2 FQDESV (reference sequence). V shed 1 base, J shed 9 bases, and the junction held 1 base outside the gene matches. The CDR3 loop is CASSLGTGVEQFF. CDR3 DNA sequence: TGTGCCAGCAGCTTAGGGACAGGGGTTGAGCAGTTCTTC.

V and J are TRBV11-2 and TRBJ2-1; TRBD2 aligns across 13 bases. Germline V gene sequence: CDR1 SGHAT, CDR2 FQNNGV. The J segment lost 8 bases and the V segment lost 5 bases, leaving 9 bases of the junction unmatched. This CDR3 has 16 amino acids. The CDR3 nucleotides are TGTGCCAGCAGCCCGAGGACTAGCGGGAGTTGGGATGAGCAGTTCTTC. Residues: CASSPRTSGSWDEQFF.

The chain uses TRBV14 and TRBJ1-1; unclear D gene. CDR3 size: 15 residues. Germline CDR1 SGHDN, CDR2 FVKESK. V was trimmed by 0 bases and J by 11 bases, leaving 19 bases between them. As DNA, the CDR3 is TGTGCCAGCAGCCAAGAAATTCCCGGGGTTAAGACGGCTTTCTTT. Amino acid sequence: CASSQEIPGVKTAFF.

This chain joins TRBV3-1 (or the pseudogene TRBV3-2) and TRBJ2-2; TRBD2 aligns across 8 bases. The trim removed 3 bases at V and 4 bases at J, leaving 10 bases unmatched. The CDR3 runs to 17 residues. The V gene's germline CDR1 is LGHDT and CDR2 YNNKEL (reference sequence). For the CDR3, the DNA is TGTGCCAGCAGCCAGGCGGGGGGAGGGGGACTCACCGGGGAGCTGTTTTTT. Residues: CASSQAGGGGLTGELFF.

The V call is TRBV12-3 or TRBV12-4, the J call TRBJ1-3; 7 nucleotides match TRBD1. The CDR3 runs to 13 residues. V lost 9 bases, J lost 3 bases, and 5 bases stayed unmatched. The CDR3 sequence: CASGGQNGNTIYF. In DNA form, the CDR3 reads TGTGCCAGTGGGGGACAGAATGGAAACACCATATATTTT.

The chain is built from TRBV12-3 or TRBV12-4 and TRBJ1-4, with D perhaps TRBD1 (6 bases). There are 13 residues in the CDR3. V was trimmed by 4 bases and J by 5 bases, leaving 8 bases between them. The DNA of the CDR3 is TGTGCCAGCAGTTCGCAGGGGAATGAAAAACTGTTTTTT. Its protein product is CASSSQGNEKLFF.

This clone showed up just once. The rearrangement joins TRBV5-6 to TRBJ2-7; D unclear. The ends were cut back, 2 bases at V and 5 bases at J, with 5 bases in the middle. The CDR3 has 11 residues. Germline assignment: CDR1 SGHDT and CDR2 YYEEEE. This CDR3 reads CASSFQNEQYF. CDR3 DNA: TGTGCCAGCAGCTTTCAAAACGAGCAGTACTTC.

This clone was seen once. The rearrangement joins TRBV11-3 to TRBJ2-1; no definite D call. CDR3 length equals 13 residues. Germline CDR1 and CDR2: SGHNT and YENEEA. Trimming left V 1 base short and J 6 bases short, with 7 bases between. The CDR3 nucleotides read TGTGCCAGCAGCTTAGGCCCTATCAATGAGCAGTTCTTC. Protein: CASSLGPINEQFF.

This chain connects TRBV2 to TRBJ1-4; TRBD1 is a possible D gene (5 bases). The CDR3 is 12 amino acids. V dropped 10 bases and J dropped 0 bases, with 6 bases sitting between them. CDR1 SNHLY and CDR2 FYNNEI come from the germline V gene. In DNA form, the CDR3 reads TGTGCCATGACAGCAACTAATGAAAAACTGTTTTTT. The encoded protein is CAMTATNEKLFF.